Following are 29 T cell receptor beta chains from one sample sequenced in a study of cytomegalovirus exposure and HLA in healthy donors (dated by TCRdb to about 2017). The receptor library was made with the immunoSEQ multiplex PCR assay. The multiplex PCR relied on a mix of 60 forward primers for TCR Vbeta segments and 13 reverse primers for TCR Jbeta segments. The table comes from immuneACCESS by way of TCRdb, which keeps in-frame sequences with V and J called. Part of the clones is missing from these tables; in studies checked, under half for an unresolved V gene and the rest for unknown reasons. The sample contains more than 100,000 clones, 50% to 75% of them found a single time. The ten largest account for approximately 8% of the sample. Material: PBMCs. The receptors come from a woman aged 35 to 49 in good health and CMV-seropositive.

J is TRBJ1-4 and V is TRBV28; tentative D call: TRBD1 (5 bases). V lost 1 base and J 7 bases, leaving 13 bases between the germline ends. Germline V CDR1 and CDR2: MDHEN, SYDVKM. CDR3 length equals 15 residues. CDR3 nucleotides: TGTGCCAGCAGTTTATCCCTGGGGGGAGTTGAAAAACTGTTTTTT. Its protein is CASSLSLGGVEKLFF.

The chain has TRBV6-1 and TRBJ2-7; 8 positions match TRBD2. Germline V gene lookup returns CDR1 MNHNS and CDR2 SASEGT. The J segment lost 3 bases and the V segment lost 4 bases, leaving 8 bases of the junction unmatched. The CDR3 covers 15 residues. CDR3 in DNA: TGTGCCAGCAGTGGATCAGCGGGAGTGCTCTACGAGCAGTACTTC. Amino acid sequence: CASSGSAGVLYEQYF.

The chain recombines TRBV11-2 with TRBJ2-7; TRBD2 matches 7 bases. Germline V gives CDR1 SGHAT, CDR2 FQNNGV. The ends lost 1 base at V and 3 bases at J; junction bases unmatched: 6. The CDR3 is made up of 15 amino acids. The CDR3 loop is CASSLGLADLYEQYF. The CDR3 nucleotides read TGTGCCAGCAGCTTAGGCCTAGCGGATCTCTACGAGCAGTACTTC.

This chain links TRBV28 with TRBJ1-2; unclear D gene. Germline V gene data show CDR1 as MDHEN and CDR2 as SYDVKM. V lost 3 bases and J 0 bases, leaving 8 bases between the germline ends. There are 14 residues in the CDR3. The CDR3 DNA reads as TGTGCCAGCAGTTTGGCCAGTGCTAACTATGGCTACACCTTC. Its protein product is CASSLASANYGYTF.

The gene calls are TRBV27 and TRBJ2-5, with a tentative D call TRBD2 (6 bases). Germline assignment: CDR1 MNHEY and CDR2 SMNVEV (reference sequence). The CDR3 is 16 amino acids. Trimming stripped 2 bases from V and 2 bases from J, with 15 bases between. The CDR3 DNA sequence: TGTGCCAGCAGTTTAAGGCGAATGGGGGGACAAGAGACCCAGTACTTC. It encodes CASSLRRMGGQETQYF.

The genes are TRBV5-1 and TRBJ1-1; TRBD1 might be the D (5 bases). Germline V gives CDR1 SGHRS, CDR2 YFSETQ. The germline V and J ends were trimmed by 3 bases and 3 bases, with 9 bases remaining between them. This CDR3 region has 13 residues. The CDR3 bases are TGCGCCAGCAGCTCCGACAGTCACACTGAAGCTTTCTTT. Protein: CASSSDSHTEAFF.

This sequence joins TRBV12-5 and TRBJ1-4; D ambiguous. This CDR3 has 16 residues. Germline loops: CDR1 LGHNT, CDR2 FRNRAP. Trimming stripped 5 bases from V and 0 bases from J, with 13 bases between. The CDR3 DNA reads TGTGCTAGTGGTGGTATGGGCGCCACAACTAATGAAAAACTGTTTTTT. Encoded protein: CASGGMGATTNEKLFF.

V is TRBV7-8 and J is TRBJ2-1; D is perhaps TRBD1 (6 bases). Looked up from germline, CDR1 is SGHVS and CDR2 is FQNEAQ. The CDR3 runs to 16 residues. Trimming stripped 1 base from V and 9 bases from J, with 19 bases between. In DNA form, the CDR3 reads TGTGCCAGCAGCTTAGGCGTAGGGGGAGTCCGAGCTGAGCAGTTCTTC. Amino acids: CASSLGVGGVRAEQFF.

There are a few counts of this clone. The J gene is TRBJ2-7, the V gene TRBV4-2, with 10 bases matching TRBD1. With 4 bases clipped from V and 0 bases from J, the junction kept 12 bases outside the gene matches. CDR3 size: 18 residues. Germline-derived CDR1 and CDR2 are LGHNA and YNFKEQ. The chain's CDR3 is CASSPLGGTGANSYEQYF. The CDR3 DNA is TGTGCCAGCAGCCCCCTAGGCGGGACAGGGGCTAACTCCTACGAGCAGTACTTC.

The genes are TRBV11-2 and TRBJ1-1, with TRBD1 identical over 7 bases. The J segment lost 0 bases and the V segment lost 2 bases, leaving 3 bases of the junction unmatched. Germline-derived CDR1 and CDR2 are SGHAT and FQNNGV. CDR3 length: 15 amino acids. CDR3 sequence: CASSLNRGLNTEAFF. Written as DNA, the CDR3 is TGTGCCAGCAGCTTAAACAGGGGCTTGAACACTGAAGCTTTCTTT.

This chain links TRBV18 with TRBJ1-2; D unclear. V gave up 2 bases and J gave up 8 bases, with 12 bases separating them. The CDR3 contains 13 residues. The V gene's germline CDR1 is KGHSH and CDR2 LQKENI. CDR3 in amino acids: CASSPMDREGYTF. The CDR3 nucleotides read TGTGCCAGCTCACCAATGGACCGGGAGGGCTACACCTTC. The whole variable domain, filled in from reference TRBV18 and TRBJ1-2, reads NAGVMQNPRHLVRRRGQEARLRCSPMKGHSHVYWYRQLPEEGLKFMVYLQKENIIDESGMPKERFSAEFPKEGPSILRIQQVVRGDSAAYFCASSPMDREGYTFGSGTRLTVV.

The CDR3 DNA reads as TGTGCCAGCAGCCAGGGGCGAGGGGGAAGCAATCAGCCCCAGCATTTT. It encodes CASSQGRGGSNQPQHF. The chain uses TRBV9 and TRBJ1-5; D possibly corresponds to TRBD1 (6 bases). Germline V gene sequence: CDR1 SGDLS, CDR2 YYNGEE. V was clipped by 4 bases and J by 1 base, with 15 bases between them. The CDR3 runs 16 residues. The full variable domain, completed using reference TRBV9 and TRBJ1-5, is DSGVTQTPKHLITATGQRVTLRCSPRSGDLSVYWYQQSLDQGLQFLIQYYNGEERAKGNILERFSAQQFPDLHSELNLSSLELGDSALYFCASSQGRGGSNQPQHFGDGTRLSIL.

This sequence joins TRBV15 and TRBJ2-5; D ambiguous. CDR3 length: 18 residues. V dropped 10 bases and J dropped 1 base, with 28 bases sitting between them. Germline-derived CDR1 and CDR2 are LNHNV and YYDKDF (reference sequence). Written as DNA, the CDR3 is TGTGCCATAACCTCCCGGGTCCAGTACCGAATAAGCCAAGAGACCCAGTACTTC. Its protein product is CAITSRVQYRISQETQYF.

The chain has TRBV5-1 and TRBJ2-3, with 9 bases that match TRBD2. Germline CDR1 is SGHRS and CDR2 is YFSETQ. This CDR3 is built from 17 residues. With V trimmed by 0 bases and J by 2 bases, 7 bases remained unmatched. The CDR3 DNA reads TGCGCCAGCAGCTTGGCCTTGACTAGCGGCCCCACAGATACGCAGTATTTT. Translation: CASSLALTSGPTDTQYF.

The CDR3, as DNA: TGTGCCAGCAGCCCCACTAGCGGGAGGGGAGAGACCCAGTACTTC. Protein sequence: CASSPTSGRGETQYF. The chain combines TRBV7-8 with TRBJ2-5; TRBD2 matches 13 bases. With V trimmed by 5 bases and J by 4 bases, 4 bases remained unmatched. The germline gives CDR1 SGHVS, CDR2 FQNEAQ. This CDR3 is built from 15 residues.

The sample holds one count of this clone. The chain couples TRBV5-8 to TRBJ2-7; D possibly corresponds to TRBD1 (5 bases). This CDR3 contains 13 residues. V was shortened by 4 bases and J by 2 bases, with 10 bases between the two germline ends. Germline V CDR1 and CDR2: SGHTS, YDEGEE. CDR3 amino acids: CASSRGSAYEQYF. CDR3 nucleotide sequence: TGTGCCAGCAGCAGGGGTTCGGCCTACGAGCAGTACTTC.

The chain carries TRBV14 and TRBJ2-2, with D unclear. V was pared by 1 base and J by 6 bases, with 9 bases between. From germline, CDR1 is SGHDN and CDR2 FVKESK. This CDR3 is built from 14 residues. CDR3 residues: CASSQGRYAGELFF. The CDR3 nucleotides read TGTGCCAGCAGCCAAGGCCGCTACGCCGGGGAGCTGTTTTTT.

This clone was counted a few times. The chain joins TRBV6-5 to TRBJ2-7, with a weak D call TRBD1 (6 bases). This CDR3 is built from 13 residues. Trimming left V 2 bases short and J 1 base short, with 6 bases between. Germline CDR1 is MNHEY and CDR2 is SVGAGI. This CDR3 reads CASSYGTSYEQYF. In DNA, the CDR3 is TGTGCCAGCAGTTACGGGACATCCTACGAGCAGTACTTC.

The CDR3 is CASTFQGGRNQPQHF. The CDR3 coding sequence is TGTGCCAGCACGTTCCAGGGAGGACGCAATCAGCCCCAGCATTTT. The V gene is TRBV6-5, the J gene TRBJ1-5; tentatively, D is TRBD1 (5 bases). Germline CDR1 and CDR2: MNHEY and SVGAGI. The CDR3 extends over 15 amino acids. V was shortened by 7 bases and J by 2 bases, with 15 bases between the two germline ends.

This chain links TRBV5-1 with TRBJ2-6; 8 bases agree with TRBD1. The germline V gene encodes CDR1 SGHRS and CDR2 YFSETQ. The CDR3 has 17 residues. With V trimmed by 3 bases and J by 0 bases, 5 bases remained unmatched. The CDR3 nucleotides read TGCGCCAGCAGCTGGGGACAGGTATTCTCTGGGGCCAACGTCCTGACTTTC. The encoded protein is CASSWGQVFSGANVLTF.

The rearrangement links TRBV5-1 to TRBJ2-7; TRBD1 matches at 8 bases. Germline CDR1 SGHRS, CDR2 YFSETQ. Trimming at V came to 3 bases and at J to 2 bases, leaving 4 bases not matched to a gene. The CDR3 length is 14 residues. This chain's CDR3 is CASSSQGAAYEQYF. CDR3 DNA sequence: TGCGCCAGCAGCTCCCAGGGGGCAGCCTACGAGCAGTACTTC.

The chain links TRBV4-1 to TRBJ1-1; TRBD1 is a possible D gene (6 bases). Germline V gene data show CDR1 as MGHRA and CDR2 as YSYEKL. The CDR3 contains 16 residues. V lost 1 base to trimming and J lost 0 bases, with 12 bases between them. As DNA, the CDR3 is TGCGCCAGCAGCCAAGCCCAGGGGACCCTGAACACTGAAGCTTTCTTT. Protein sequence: CASSQAQGTLNTEAFF.

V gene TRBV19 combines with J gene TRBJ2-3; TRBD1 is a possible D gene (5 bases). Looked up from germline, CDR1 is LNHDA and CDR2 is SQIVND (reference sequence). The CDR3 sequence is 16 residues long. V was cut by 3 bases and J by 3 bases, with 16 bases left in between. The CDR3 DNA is TGTGCCAGTAGTATGCTGCCAGGGCTTGGAACAGATACGCAGTATTTT. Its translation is CASSMLPGLGTDTQYF.

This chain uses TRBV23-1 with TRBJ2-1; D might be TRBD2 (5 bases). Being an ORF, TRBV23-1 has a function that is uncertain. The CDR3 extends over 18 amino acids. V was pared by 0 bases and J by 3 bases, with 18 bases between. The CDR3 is CASSQSITPARDYNEQFF. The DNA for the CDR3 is TGCGCCAGCAGTCAATCGATTACCCCTGCGAGGGACTACAATGAGCAGTTCTTC.

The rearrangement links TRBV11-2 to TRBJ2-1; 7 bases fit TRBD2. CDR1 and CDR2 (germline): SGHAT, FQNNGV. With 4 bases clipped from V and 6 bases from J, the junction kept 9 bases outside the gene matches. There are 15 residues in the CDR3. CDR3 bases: TGTGCCAGCAGCTCCGGGACTACCTCTGTCAATGAGCAGTTCTTC. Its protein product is CASSSGTTSVNEQFF. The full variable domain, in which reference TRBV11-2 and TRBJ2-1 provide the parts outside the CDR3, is EAGVAQSPRYKIIEKRQSVAFWCNPISGHATLYWYQQILGQGPKLLIQFQNNGVVDDSQLPKDRFSAERLKGVDSTLKIQPAKLEDSAVYLCASSSGTTSVNEQFFGPGTRLTVL.

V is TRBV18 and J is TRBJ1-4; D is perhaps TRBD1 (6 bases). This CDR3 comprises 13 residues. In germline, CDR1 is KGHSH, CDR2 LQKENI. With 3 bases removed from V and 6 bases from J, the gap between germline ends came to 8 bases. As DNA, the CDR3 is TGTGCCAGCTCACCGGCAGGGGATGAAAAACTGTTTTTT. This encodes CASSPAGDEKLFF.

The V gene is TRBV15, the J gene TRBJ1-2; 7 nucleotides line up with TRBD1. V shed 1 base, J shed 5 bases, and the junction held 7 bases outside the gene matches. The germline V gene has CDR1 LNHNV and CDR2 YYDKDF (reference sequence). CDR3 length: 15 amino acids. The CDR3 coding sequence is TGTGCCACCAGCAGAGCCAAGGGACAGTCGTATGGCTACACCTTC. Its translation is CATSRAKGQSYGYTF.

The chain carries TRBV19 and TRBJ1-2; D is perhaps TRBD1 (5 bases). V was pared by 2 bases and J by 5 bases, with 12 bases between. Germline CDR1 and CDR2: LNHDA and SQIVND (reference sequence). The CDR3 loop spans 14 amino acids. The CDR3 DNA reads TGTGCCAGTAGTATAAAGGGGACTGAGTATGGCTACACCTTC. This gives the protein CASSIKGTEYGYTF.

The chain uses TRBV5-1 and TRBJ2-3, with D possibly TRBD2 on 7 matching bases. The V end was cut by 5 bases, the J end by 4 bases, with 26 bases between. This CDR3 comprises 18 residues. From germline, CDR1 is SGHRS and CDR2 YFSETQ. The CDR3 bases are TGCGCCAGCAGAAGGGGGGAGGGCCTCCAGGCTCGGTCAGATACGCAGTATTTT. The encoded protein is CASRRGEGLQARSDTQYF.